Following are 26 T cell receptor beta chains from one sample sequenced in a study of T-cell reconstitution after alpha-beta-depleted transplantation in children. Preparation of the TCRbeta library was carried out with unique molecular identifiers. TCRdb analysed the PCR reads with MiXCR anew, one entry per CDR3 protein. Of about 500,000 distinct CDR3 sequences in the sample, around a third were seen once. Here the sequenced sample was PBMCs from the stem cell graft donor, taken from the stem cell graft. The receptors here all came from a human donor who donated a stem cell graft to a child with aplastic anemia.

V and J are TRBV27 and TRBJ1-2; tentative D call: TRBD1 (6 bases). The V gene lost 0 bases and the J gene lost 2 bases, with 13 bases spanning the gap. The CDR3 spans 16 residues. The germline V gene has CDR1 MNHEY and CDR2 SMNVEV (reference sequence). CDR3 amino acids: CASSLSPETGNYGYTF. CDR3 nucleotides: TGTGCCAGCAGTTTATCGCCAGAAACAGGGAACTATGGCTACACCTTC.

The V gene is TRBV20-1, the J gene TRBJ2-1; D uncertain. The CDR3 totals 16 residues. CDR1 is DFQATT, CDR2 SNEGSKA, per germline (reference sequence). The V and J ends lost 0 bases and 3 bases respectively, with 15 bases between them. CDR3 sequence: CSARDPRSTYYNEQFF. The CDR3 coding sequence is TGCAGTGCTAGAGACCCCAGGAGCACCTACTACAATGAGCAGTTCTTC.

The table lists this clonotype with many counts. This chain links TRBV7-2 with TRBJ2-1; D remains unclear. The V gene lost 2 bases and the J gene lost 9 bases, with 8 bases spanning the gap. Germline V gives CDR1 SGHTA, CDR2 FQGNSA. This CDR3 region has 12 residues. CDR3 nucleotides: TGTGCCAGCAGCTTAACTGCCCGTGAGCAGTTCTTC. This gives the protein CASSLTAREQFF. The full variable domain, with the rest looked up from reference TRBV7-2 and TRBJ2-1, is GAGVSQSPSNKVTEKGKDVELRCDPISGHTALYWYRQSLGQGLEFLIYFQGNSAPDKSGLPSDRFSAERTGGSVSTLTIQRTQQEDSAVYLCASSLTAREQFFGPGTRLTVL.

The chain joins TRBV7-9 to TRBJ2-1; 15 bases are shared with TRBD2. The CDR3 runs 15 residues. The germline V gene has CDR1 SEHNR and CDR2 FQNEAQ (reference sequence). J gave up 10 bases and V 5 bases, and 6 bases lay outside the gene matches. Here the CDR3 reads CASSPPGLAGGEQFF. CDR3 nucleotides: TGTGCCAGCAGCCCTCCGGGACTAGCGGGAGGCGAGCAGTTCTTC.

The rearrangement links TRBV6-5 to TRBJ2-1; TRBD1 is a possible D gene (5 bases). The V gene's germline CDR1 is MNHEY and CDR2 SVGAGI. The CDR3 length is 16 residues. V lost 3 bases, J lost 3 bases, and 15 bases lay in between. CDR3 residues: CASSYQPGKNYNEQFF. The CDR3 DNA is TGTGCCAGCAGTTATCAACCAGGGAAAAACTACAATGAGCAGTTCTTC.

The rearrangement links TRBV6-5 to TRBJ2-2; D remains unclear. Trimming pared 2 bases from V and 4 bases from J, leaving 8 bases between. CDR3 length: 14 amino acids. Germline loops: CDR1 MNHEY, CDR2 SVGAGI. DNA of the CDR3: TGTGCCAGCAGTTACGGGCGAATCACCGGGGAGCTGTTTTTT. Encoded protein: CASSYGRITGELFF.

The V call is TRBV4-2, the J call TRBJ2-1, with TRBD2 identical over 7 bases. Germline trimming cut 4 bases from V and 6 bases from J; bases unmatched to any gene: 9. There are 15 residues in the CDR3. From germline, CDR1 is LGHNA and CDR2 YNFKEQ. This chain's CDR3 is CASSPGLADFNEQFF. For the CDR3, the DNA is TGTGCCAGCAGCCCCGGCCTAGCGGACTTCAATGAGCAGTTCTTC.

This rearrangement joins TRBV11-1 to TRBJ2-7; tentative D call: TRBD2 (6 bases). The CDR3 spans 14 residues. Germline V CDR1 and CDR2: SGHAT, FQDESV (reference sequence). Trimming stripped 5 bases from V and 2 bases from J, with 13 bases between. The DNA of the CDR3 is TGTGCCAGCAGCGGCGGGACGGCCCCCTACGAGCAGTACTTC. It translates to CASSGGTAPYEQYF.

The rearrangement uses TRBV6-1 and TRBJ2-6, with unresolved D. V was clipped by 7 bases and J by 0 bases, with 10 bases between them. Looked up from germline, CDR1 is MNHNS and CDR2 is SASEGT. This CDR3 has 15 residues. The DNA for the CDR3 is TGTGCCAGCACGTCAGGCTTCTCTGGGGCCAACGTCCTGACTTTC. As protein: CASTSGFSGANVLTF.

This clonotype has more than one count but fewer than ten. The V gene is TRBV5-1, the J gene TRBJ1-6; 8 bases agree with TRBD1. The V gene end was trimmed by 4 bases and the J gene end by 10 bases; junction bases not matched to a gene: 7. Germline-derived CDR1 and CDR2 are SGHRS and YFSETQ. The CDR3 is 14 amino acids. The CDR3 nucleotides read TGCGCCAGCAGCCAGGGACAGGACGGCTCACCCCTCCACTTT. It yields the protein CASSQGQDGSPLHF.

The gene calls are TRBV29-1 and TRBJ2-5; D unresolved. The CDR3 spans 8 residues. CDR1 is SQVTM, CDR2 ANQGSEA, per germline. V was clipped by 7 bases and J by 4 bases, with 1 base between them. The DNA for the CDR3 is TGCAGCGCAGAGACCCAGTACTTC. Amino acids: CSAETQYF.

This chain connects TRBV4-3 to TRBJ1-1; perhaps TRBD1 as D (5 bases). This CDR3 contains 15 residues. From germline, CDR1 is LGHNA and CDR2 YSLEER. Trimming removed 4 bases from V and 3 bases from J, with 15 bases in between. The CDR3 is CASSLTGAKDTEAFF. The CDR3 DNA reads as TGCGCCAGCAGCCTCACCGGGGCAAAGGACACTGAAGCTTTCTTT.

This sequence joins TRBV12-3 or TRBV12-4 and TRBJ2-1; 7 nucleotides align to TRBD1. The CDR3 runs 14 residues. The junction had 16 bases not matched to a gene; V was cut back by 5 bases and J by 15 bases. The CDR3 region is CASSASDRIAEWFF. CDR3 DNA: TGTGCCAGCAGTGCATCGGACAGGATCGCTGAGTGGTTCTTC.

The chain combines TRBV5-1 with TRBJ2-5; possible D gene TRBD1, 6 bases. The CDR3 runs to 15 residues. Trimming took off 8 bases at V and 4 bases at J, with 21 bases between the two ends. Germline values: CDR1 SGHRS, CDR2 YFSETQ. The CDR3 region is CASTQGGGILETQYF. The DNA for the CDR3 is TGCGCCAGTACACAGGGCGGCGGTATTTTAGAGACCCAGTACTTC.

CDR3 sequence: CSGTPEEQFF. In DNA, the CDR3 is TGCAGCGGGACCCCCGAGGAGCAGTTCTTC. V gene TRBV29-1 combines with J gene TRBJ2-1; D call uncertain. V was clipped by 7 bases and J by 10 bases, with 11 bases between them. This CDR3 comprises 10 residues. Looked up from germline, CDR1 is SQVTM and CDR2 is ANQGSEA.

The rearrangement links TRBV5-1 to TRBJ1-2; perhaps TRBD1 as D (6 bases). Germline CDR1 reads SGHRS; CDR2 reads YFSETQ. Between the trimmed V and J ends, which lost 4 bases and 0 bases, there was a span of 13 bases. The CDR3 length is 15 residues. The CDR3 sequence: CASSQDRPTNYGYTF. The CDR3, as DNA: TGCGCCAGCAGCCAAGACAGGCCTACTAACTATGGCTACACCTTC.

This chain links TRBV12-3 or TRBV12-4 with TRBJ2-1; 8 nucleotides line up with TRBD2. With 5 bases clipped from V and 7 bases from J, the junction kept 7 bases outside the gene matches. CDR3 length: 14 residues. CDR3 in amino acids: CASSAGTRPNEQFF. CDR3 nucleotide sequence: TGTGCCAGCAGTGCCGGGACTAGGCCGAATGAGCAGTTCTTC.

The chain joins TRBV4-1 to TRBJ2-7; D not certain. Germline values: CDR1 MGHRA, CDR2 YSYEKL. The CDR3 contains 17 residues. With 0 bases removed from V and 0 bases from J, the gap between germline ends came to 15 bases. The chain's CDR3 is CASSQDHQDGYSYEQYF. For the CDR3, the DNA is TGCGCCAGCAGCCAAGACCATCAGGACGGTTACTCCTACGAGCAGTACTTC.

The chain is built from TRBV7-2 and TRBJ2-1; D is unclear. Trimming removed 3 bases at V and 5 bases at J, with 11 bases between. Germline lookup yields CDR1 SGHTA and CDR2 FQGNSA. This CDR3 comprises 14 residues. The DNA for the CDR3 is TGTGCCAGCAGCTTTCGTGGGCTAGACAATGAGCAGTTCTTC. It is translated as CASSFRGLDNEQFF.

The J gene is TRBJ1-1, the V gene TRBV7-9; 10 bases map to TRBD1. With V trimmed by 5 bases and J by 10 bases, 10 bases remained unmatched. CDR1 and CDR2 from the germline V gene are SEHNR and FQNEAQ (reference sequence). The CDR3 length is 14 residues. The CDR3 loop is CASSPRDRGRGAFF. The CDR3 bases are TGTGCCAGCAGCCCCCGGGACAGGGGCAGAGGAGCTTTCTTT.

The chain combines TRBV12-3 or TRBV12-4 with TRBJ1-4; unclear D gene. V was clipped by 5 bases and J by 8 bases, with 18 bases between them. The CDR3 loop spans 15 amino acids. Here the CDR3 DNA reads TGTGCCAGCAGTCCTCTCGGGAGACAAGAGGAAAAACTGTTTTTT. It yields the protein CASSPLGRQEEKLFF.

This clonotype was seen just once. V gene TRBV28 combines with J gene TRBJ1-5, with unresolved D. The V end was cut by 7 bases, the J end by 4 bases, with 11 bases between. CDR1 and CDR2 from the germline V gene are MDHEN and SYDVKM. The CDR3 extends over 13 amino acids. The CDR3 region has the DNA TGTGCCAGCAATTCAAGAGTTAATCAGCCCCAGCATTTT. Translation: CASNSRVNQPQHF.

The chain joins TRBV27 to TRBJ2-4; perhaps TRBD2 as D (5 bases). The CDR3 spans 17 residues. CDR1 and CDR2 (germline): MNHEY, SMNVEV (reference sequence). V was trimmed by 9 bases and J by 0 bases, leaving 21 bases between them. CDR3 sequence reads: CASTPQAGVLAKNIQYF. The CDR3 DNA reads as TGTGCCAGTACTCCCCAGGCCGGGGTACTAGCCAAAAACATTCAGTACTTC.

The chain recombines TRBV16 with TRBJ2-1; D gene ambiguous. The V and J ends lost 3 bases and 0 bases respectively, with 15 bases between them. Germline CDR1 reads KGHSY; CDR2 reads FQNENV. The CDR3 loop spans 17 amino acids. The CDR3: CASSQGVQISSYNEQFF. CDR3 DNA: TGTGCCAGCAGCCAGGGCGTCCAGATTAGCTCCTACAATGAGCAGTTCTTC.

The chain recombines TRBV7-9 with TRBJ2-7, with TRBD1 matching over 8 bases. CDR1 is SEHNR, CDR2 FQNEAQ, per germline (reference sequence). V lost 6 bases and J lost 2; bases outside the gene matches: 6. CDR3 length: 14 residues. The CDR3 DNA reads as TGTGCCAGCAGGGGACAGGAACAAACCTACGAGCAGTACGTC. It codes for CASRGQEQTYEQYV.

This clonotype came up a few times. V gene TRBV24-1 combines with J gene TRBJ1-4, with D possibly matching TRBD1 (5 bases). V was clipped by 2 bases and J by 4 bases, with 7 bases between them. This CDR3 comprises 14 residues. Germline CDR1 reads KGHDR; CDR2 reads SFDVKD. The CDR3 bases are TGTGCCACCAGTGATTCGACAGTTAATGAAAAACTGTTTTTT. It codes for CATSDSTVNEKLFF.